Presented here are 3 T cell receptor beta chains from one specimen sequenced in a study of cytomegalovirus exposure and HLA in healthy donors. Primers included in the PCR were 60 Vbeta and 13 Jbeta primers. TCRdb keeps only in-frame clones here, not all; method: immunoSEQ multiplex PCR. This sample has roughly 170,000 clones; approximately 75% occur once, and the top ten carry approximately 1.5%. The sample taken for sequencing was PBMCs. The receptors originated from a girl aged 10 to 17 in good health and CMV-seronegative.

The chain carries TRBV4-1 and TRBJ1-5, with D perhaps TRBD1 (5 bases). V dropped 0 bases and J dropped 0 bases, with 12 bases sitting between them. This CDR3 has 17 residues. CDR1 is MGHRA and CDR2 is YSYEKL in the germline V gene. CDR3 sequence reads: CASSQEGSGGSNQPQHF. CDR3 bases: TGCGCCAGCAGCCAAGAAGGCTCCGGGGGTAGCAATCAGCCCCAGCATTTT.

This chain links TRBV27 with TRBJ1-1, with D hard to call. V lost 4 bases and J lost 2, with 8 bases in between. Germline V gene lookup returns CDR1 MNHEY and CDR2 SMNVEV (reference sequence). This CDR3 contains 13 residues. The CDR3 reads CASSWLGNTEAFF. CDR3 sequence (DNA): TGTGCCAGCAGTTGGCTAGGAAACACTGAAGCTTTCTTT.

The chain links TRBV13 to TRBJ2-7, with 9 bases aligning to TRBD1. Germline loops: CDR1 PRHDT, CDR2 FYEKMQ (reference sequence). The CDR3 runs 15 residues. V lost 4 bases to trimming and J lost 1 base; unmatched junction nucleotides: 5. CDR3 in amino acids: CASSSYRGRSYEQYF. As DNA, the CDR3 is TGTGCCAGCAGCTCCTACAGGGGGCGGTCCTACGAGCAGTACTTC.